What follows are 18 T cell receptor beta chains derived from one specimen sequenced in a study of T-cell memory formation after mild COVID-19. In TCRdb, the 5' RACE reads were re-called with MiXCR into one record per CDR3 protein. The sample yields a few hundred thousand distinct CDR3 sequences, roughly 21% seen once. Sequencing input: PBMCs or a T cell subset sorted from them (not recorded which). The receptors come from an adult woman who had mild COVID-19 (a few samples of this study predate the infection). Cell type and time point are not known.

This clonotype turned up a few times. This sequence joins TRBV7-2 and TRBJ2-3; TRBD2 matches at 9 bases. The CDR3 runs 15 residues. CDR1 and CDR2 (germline): SGHTA, FQGNSA. Germline trimming cut 5 bases from V and 7 bases from J; bases unmatched to any gene: 10. The CDR3 protein is CASSHPAGGIYTQYF. The CDR3, as DNA: TGTGCCAGCAGCCACCCGGCGGGAGGGATATATACGCAGTATTTT.

The chain has TRBV18 and TRBJ2-3; D is unclear. Germline V gene sequence: CDR1 KGHSH, CDR2 LQKENI. V lost 0 bases and J 0 bases, leaving 13 bases between the germline ends. The CDR3 consists of 17 residues. CDR3 in amino acids: CASSPPRPVGSTDTQYF. The CDR3 DNA reads TGTGCCAGCTCACCACCCAGGCCCGTCGGGAGCACAGATACGCAGTATTTT.

This sequence joins TRBV25-1 and TRBJ1-1, with no clear D. This CDR3 is built from 13 residues. Germline V lookup: CDR1 MGHDK, CDR2 SYGVNS. V gave up 1 base and J gave up 1 base, with 4 bases separating them. CDR3 in DNA: TGTGCCAGCAGTGAATTGACGAACACTGAAGCTTTCTTT. Translated: CASSELTNTEAFF.

This clonotype was observed a single time. This rearrangement joins TRBV6-5 to TRBJ2-7, with 10 positions matching TRBD1. Germline values: CDR1 MNHEY, CDR2 SVGAGI. V was clipped by 4 bases and J by 8 bases; unmatched bases: 14. The CDR3 spans 16 residues. The CDR3 protein is CASSFLLRGQGSKQYF. The CDR3 nucleotides read TGTGCCAGCAGTTTTCTTCTAAGGGGACAGGGGAGTAAGCAGTACTTC.

This clonotype was recorded a few times. The rearrangement joins TRBV2 to TRBJ1-2; no reliable D call. CDR1 SNHLY and CDR2 FYNNEI come from the germline V gene. Trimming cost V 7 bases and J 4 bases, with 16 bases left between them. The CDR3 contains 14 residues. The CDR3 spells CASMDGFPPYGYTF. The CDR3 DNA follows: TGTGCCAGCATGGACGGTTTTCCTCCCTATGGCTACACCTTC. The full variable domain, its missing parts supplied by reference TRBV2 and TRBJ1-2, is EPEVTQTPSHQVTQMGQEVILRCVPISNHLYFYWYRQILGQKVEFLVSFYNNEISEKSEIFDDQFSVERPDGSNFTLKIRSTKLEDSAMYFCASMDGFPPYGYTFGSGTRLTVV.

CDR3: CASSRGQGDTEAFF. In DNA, the CDR3 is TGTGCCAGCAGCAGAGGACAGGGGGACACTGAAGCTTTCTTT. J is TRBJ1-1 and V is TRBV7-9; 10 bases are a match to TRBD1. Trimming at V came to 5 bases and at J to 3 bases, leaving 3 bases not matched to a gene. Germline lookup yields CDR1 SEHNR and CDR2 FQNEAQ (reference sequence). The length of the CDR3 is 14 residues.

The genes are TRBV6-5 and TRBJ1-5; D gene uncertain. This CDR3 has 13 amino acids. Looked up from germline, CDR1 is MNHEY and CDR2 is SVGAGI. V shed 6 bases and J shed 5 bases, with 11 bases lying between them. CDR3 nucleotides: TGTGCCAGCAGAAACGGACTATATCAGCCCCAGCATTTT. This translates into CASRNGLYQPQHF.

V usage is TRBV7-8 and J usage is TRBJ1-5; the D gene is possibly TRBD1 (6 bases). Trimming pared 5 bases from V and 1 base from J, leaving 18 bases between. The CDR3 is 17 residues long. Per the germline V gene, CDR1 is SGHVS and CDR2 is FQNEAQ. CDR3: CASSLSLGGASNQPQHF. The DNA of the CDR3 is TGTGCCAGCAGCCTATCCCTTGGGGGGGCGAGCAATCAGCCCCAGCATTTT.

For the CDR3, the DNA is TGTGCCAGCAACGGCCCCGGAGACATTCAGTACTTC. Translating it yields CASNGPGDIQYF. The chain employs TRBV7-9 and TRBJ2-4; D remains unclear. The CDR3 runs to 12 residues. The germline V and J ends were trimmed by 7 bases and 8 bases, with 12 bases remaining between them. Germline loops: CDR1 SEHNR, CDR2 FQNEAQ (reference sequence).

The rearrangement joins TRBV30 to TRBJ1-1; D is undetermined. CDR3 length: 11 residues. V lost 3 bases and J lost 7, with 9 bases in between. Germline V CDR1 and CDR2: GTSNPN, SVGIG (reference sequence). This CDR3 reads CAWSHRIEAFF. CDR3 sequence (DNA): TGTGCCTGGAGCCATCGTATTGAAGCTTTCTTT.

There are a few counts of this clonotype. The chain joins TRBV4-1 to TRBJ2-5, with 8 bases matching TRBD2. Germline V lookup: CDR1 MGHRA, CDR2 YSYEKL. The CDR3 has 17 amino acids. J gave up 5 bases and V 5 bases, and 16 bases lay outside the gene matches. The CDR3 nucleotides are TGCGCCAGCAGCTCCCGGGTCCTTAGCGGGGTCGGGGAGACCCAGTACTTC. Translation: CASSSRVLSGVGETQYF.

The V and J genes are TRBV15 and TRBJ1-1; no firm D call. V lost 1 base and J 2 bases, leaving 2 bases between the germline ends. Germline-derived CDR1 and CDR2 are LNHNV and YYDKDF (reference sequence). The length of the CDR3 is 12 residues. The DNA of the CDR3 is TGTGCCACCAGCAGAGCTAACACTGAAGCTTTCTTT. It is translated as CATSRANTEAFF.

This clonotype has only a few counts. This chain joins TRBV12-3 or TRBV12-4 and TRBJ2-7; 16 positions match TRBD2. With V trimmed by 7 bases and J by 0 bases, 6 bases remained unmatched. This CDR3 is built from 17 residues. The CDR3 is CASTPGLAGGASYEQYF. Here the CDR3 DNA reads TGTGCCAGCACACCGGGACTAGCGGGAGGGGCCTCCTACGAGCAGTACTTC.

The V call is TRBV6-1, the J call TRBJ2-2; D tentatively fits TRBD1 or TRBD2 (5 bases each). The germline V and J ends were trimmed by 5 bases and 3 bases, with 13 bases remaining between them. This CDR3 is 15 amino acids long. Germline loops: CDR1 MNHNS, CDR2 SASEGT. The CDR3 DNA reads TGTGCCAGCAGTCAGGGACCTGACCACACCGGGGAGCTGTTTTTT. This gives the protein CASSQGPDHTGELFF.

The chain is built from TRBV20-1 and TRBJ1-1, with a tentative D call TRBD1 (5 bases). The CDR3 has 13 residues. CDR1 is DFQATT and CDR2 is SNEGSKA in the germline V gene (reference sequence). Trimming cost V 3 bases and J 3 bases, with 11 bases left between them. The chain's CDR3 is CSASGRAYTEAFF. The CDR3 DNA is TGCAGTGCTAGCGGCAGGGCGTACACTGAAGCTTTCTTT.

The V call is TRBV20-1, the J call TRBJ2-1, with a tentative D call TRBD2 (6 bases). The CDR3 is made up of 15 amino acids. Germline V CDR1 and CDR2: DFQATT, SNEGSKA (reference sequence). Trimming removed 0 bases at V and 2 bases at J, with 11 bases between. Here the CDR3 reads CSARDRQRAYNEQFF. CDR3 nucleotides: TGCAGTGCTAGAGATAGGCAGCGGGCCTACAATGAGCAGTTCTTC.

This clonotype showed up just a few times. The rearrangement joins TRBV20-1 to TRBJ1-2; the D is unclear. Between the trimmed V and J ends, which lost 3 bases and 2 bases, there was a span of 4 bases. Germline lookup yields CDR1 DFQATT and CDR2 SNEGSKA (reference sequence). This CDR3 is 11 amino acids long. DNA for the CDR3: TGCAGTGCTAGCGAGAACTATGGCTACACCTTC. Translation: CSASENYGYTF.

This clonotype appeared a few times. The chain couples TRBV12-3 or TRBV12-4 to TRBJ2-1; 8 bases line up with TRBD2. The V and J ends lost 7 bases and 2 bases, in that order; junction bases with no gene match: 4. The CDR3 runs to 14 residues. CDR3 sequence (DNA): TGTGCCAGCATAGGCGGGAGGACCTACAATGAGCAGTTCTTC. This sequence encodes CASIGGRTYNEQFF.